The 27 T cell receptor beta chains presented below share a single source sample, sequenced in a study of beta chain features in type 1 diabetes. General observations from the study: Researchers report that Type 1 diabetes patients had moderately but significantly shorter TCRB CDR3s across all four CD4+ subsets.

Expressed TCRB transcripts were sequenced because the isolated RNA had all been reverse transcribed beforehand. This table comes from immunoSEQ multiplex PCR, and its TCRdb copy is limited to in-frame clones, with some not included. This table has roughly 260,000 clones, about a fifth appearing once. For these TCRs, the target antigens are not known. The sequenced sample consisted of naive CD4+ T cells from blood. All receptors derive from a woman aged 40 to 55 with type 1 diabetes.

This clone was counted a few times. The chain joins TRBV19 to TRBJ2-1; 8 bases line up with TRBD2. V trimming: 5 bases; J trimming: 7 bases; junction bases outside the gene matches: 13. From germline, CDR1 is LNHDA and CDR2 SQIVND (reference sequence). This CDR3 spans 16 amino acids. Here the CDR3 DNA reads TGTGCCAGTAGTCCCCGGTGGGCAGCGGGAGTGAATGAGCAGTTCTTC. Encoded protein: CASSPRWAAGVNEQFF.

The V gene is TRBV4-2, the J gene TRBJ2-1; 10 bases match TRBD2. There are 18 residues in the CDR3. Germline-derived CDR1 and CDR2 are LGHNA and YNFKEQ. Trimming took 6 bases from V and 4 from J; bases not matched to a gene: 15. The CDR3 loop is CASRRIDGTSDSYNEQFF. The CDR3, as DNA: TGTGCCAGCAGACGCATAGACGGGACTAGCGATTCTTACAATGAGCAGTTCTTC.

This clone was counted between two and nine times. This chain uses TRBV30 with TRBJ1-2, with TRBD1 matching over 10 bases. The CDR3 totals 14 residues. Per the germline V gene, CDR1 is GTSNPN and CDR2 is SVGIG (reference sequence). Trimming cost V 3 bases and J 6 bases; bases outside gene matches: 7. CDR3 amino acids: CAWRGTGARHGYTF. CDR3 bases: TGTGCCTGGAGGGGGACAGGGGCCCGCCATGGCTACACCTTC.

This clone was seen a few times. This chain joins TRBV25-1 and TRBJ2-5; D is unclear. This CDR3 has 17 residues. With 4 bases removed from V and 4 bases from J, the gap between germline ends came to 22 bases. CDR1 MGHDK and CDR2 SYGVNS come from the germline V gene. CDR3 protein: CASSGVVVGGLSETQYF. For the CDR3, the DNA is TGTGCCAGCAGTGGGGTTGTTGTCGGCGGTTTATCAGAGACCCAGTACTTC.

This clone was observed a few times. The chain is built from TRBV9 and TRBJ2-1; TRBD2 agrees at 7 bases. Germline V gives CDR1 SGDLS, CDR2 YYNGEE. This CDR3 is built from 16 residues. The trim removed 0 bases at V and 10 bases at J, leaving 13 bases unmatched. CDR3 residues: CASSVAPSGLLGEQFF. The CDR3 region has the DNA TGTGCCAGCAGCGTAGCTCCTAGCGGCCTCCTAGGCGAGCAGTTCTTC.

This sequence joins TRBV9 and TRBJ2-5, with 8 bases identical to TRBD1. The CDR3 is made up of 15 amino acids. The trim removed 4 bases at V and 5 bases at J, leaving 10 bases unmatched. Germline CDR1 is SGDLS and CDR2 is YYNGEE. In DNA, the CDR3 is TGTGCCAGCAGCCCCAGGGGGCTAGTGTGGGAGACCCAGTACTTC. Amino acid sequence: CASSPRGLVWETQYF. The whole variable domain, filled in from reference TRBV9 and TRBJ2-5, reads DSGVTQTPKHLITATGQRVTLRCSPRSGDLSVYWYQQSLDQGLQFLIQYYNGEERAKGNILERFSAQQFPDLHSELNLSSLELGDSALYFCASSPRGLVWETQYFGPGTRLLVL.

The CDR3 protein is CSVEDRQGYTEAFF. CDR3 bases: TGCAGCGTTGAAGATCGGCAGGGTTACACTGAAGCTTTCTTT. The chain combines TRBV29-1 with TRBJ1-1, with D maybe TRBD1 (5 bases). The V end was cut by 0 bases, the J end by 3 bases, with 11 bases between. This CDR3 region has 14 residues. CDR1 and CDR2 from the germline V gene are SQVTM and ANQGSEA.

The chain couples TRBV6-4 to TRBJ1-6; 8 nucleotides match TRBD1. Germline V gene data show CDR1 as MRHNA and CDR2 as SNTAGT. The ends lost 3 bases at V and 13 bases at J; junction bases unmatched: 2. The CDR3 spans 12 residues. The CDR3 loop reads CASSDDRGPLHF. The CDR3 DNA follows: TGTGCCAGCAGTGATGACAGGGGTCCCCTCCACTTT.

On this clone itself: A read error may account for a junction end that differs from germline. The chain recombines TRBV9 with TRBJ2-2; TRBD2 matches 14 bases. Germline V lookup: CDR1 SGDLS, CDR2 YYNGEE. The CDR3 is 16 residues long. The CDR3 region has the DNA TGTGCCAGCAGCATGACTAGCGGGAGGGTCACCGAGGAGCTGTTTTTT. It specifies CASSMTSGRVTEELFF.

The chain joins TRBV5-1 to TRBJ2-1; 14 bases are a match to TRBD2. Unmatched junction bases numbered 4, after V lost 4 bases and J lost 7 bases. From germline, CDR1 is SGHRS and CDR2 YFSETQ. The CDR3 totals 15 residues. This CDR3 reads CASSTGTSGRNEQFF. CDR3 nucleotide sequence: TGCGCCAGCAGCACCGGGACTAGCGGGAGAAATGAGCAGTTCTTC. The whole variable domain, filled in from reference TRBV5-1 and TRBJ2-1, reads KAGVTQTPRYLIKTRGQQVTLSCSPISGHRSVSWYQQTPGQGLQFLFEYFSETQRNKGNFPGRFSGRQFSNSRSEMNVSTLELGDSALYLCASSTGTSGRNEQFFGPGTRLTVL.

The chain links TRBV2 to TRBJ1-5; no definite D call. CDR1 and CDR2 (germline): SNHLY, FYNNEI. Trimming shortened V by 6 bases and J by 2 bases, and 8 bases separated the two germline ends. This CDR3 comprises 13 residues. CDR3: CASRRVGNQPQHF. CDR3 sequence (DNA): TGTGCCAGCAGGCGGGTTGGCAATCAGCCCCAGCATTTT. The entire variable domain, with the rest obtained from reference TRBV2 and TRBJ1-5, is as follows: EPEVTQTPSHQVTQMGQEVILRCVPISNHLYFYWYRQILGQKVEFLVSFYNNEISEKSEIFDDQFSVERPDGSNFTLKIRSTKLEDSAMYFCASRRVGNQPQHFGDGTRLSIL.

Note on this clone: Distinct nucleotide sequences in the sample also encode this CDR3. The V gene is TRBV28, the J gene TRBJ1-5, with D hard to call. CDR3 length: 12 residues. The germline CDR1 and CDR2 sequences are MDHEN and SYDVKM. Trimming left V 5 bases short and J 4 bases short, with 6 bases between. The CDR3 sequence: CASSLLNQPQHF. The CDR3, as DNA: TGTGCCAGCAGTCTCCTTAATCAGCCCCAGCATTTT.

This clone showed up just a few times. The chain links TRBV7-6 to TRBJ2-2, with D uncertain. Germline V gene data show CDR1 as SGHVS and CDR2 as FNYEAQ. This CDR3 has 14 residues. Trimming took off 3 bases at V and 0 bases at J, with 5 bases between the two ends. For the CDR3, the DNA is TGTGCCAGCAGCTTCCCAGCGAACACCGGGGAGCTGTTTTTT. As protein: CASSFPANTGELFF.

This clone showed up just a few times. The chain has TRBV14 and TRBJ2-2, with a weak D call TRBD2 (6 bases). Deletions cut 1 base from V and 4 bases from J, with 13 bases between. Germline V gene sequence: CDR1 SGHDN, CDR2 FVKESK. CDR3 size: 16 residues. In DNA form, the CDR3 reads TGTGCCAGCAGCCAAGGCGGGAACACGGGCACCGGGGAGCTGTTTTTT. Translating gives CASSQGGNTGTGELFF.

This chain connects TRBV28 to TRBJ1-1, with 9 bases aligning to TRBD1. Trimming cost V 6 bases and J 6 bases; bases outside gene matches: 2. The CDR3 has 12 amino acids. Germline V gene sequence: CDR1 MDHEN, CDR2 SYDVKM. The CDR3 reads CASRGTGSEAFF. Written as DNA, the CDR3 is TGTGCCAGCAGAGGGACAGGGTCTGAAGCTTTCTTT.

In its sample, this clone was seen a few times. The chain uses TRBV18 and TRBJ1-2, with 8 bases that match TRBD1. The CDR3 consists of 13 residues. The J segment lost 4 bases and the V segment lost 5 bases, leaving 3 bases of the junction unmatched. Per the germline V gene, CDR1 is KGHSH and CDR2 is LQKENI. Written as DNA, the CDR3 is TGTGCCAGCTCAACCGGACAGGGCTATGGCTACACCTTC. It specifies CASSTGQGYGYTF.

This clone was observed a few times. The chain employs TRBV2 and TRBJ2-1, with D perhaps matching TRBD1 (5 bases). The CDR3 is made up of 11 amino acids. Germline loops: CDR1 SNHLY, CDR2 FYNNEI. V was cut by 6 bases and J by 9 bases, with 9 bases left in between. CDR3 sequence (DNA): TGTGCCAGCAGGCAGGGTAGTGAGCAGTTCTTC. Encoded protein: CASRQGSEQFF.

The chain joins TRBV4-2 to TRBJ2-2, with 9 bases lining up with TRBD2. Germline V gives CDR1 LGHNA, CDR2 YNFKEQ. This CDR3 has 17 amino acids. With 1 base clipped from V and 3 bases from J, the junction kept 6 bases outside the gene matches. The CDR3 region is CASSQASGKMDTGELFF. The CDR3 coding sequence is TGTGCCAGCAGCCAAGCTAGCGGGAAGATGGACACCGGGGAGCTGTTTTTT.

This clone was seen a handful of times. This chain joins TRBV14 and TRBJ2-7; D is uncertain. This CDR3 has 11 residues. Per the germline V gene, CDR1 is SGHDN and CDR2 is FVKESK. The V gene lost 1 base and the J gene lost 9 bases, with 7 bases spanning the gap. In DNA form, the CDR3 reads TGTGCCAGCAGCCAAGCATGGGCGCAGTACTTC. Amino acid sequence: CASSQAWAQYF.

This clone has a handful of counts. Other nucleotide sequences in the sample specify the same CDR3. The rearrangement uses TRBV18 and TRBJ1-1, with unresolved D. The CDR3 sequence is 13 residues long. Trimming took 6 bases from V and 0 from J, leaving 8 bases between them. The germline V gene encodes CDR1 KGHSH and CDR2 LQKENI. The CDR3 sequence is CASSPGVNTEAFF. CDR3 DNA sequence: TGTGCCAGCTCTCCGGGAGTGAACACTGAAGCTTTCTTT.

This chain joins TRBV10-3 and TRBJ2-1; TRBD1 matches at 8 bases. CDR1 and CDR2 from the germline V gene are ENHRY and SYGVKD. CDR3 size: 15 residues. The J segment lost 8 bases and the V segment lost 0 bases, leaving 6 bases of the junction unmatched. The CDR3 reads CAISESRGREDEQFF. CDR3 nucleotide sequence: TGTGCCATCAGTGAGTCCAGGGGGCGCGAGGATGAGCAGTTCTTC.

This clone was recorded a few times. The CDR3 loop reads CAITRDRGDTEAFF. The DNA for the CDR3 is TGTGCCATCACCAGGGACAGGGGGGACACTGAAGCTTTCTTT. The genes are TRBV10-3 and TRBJ1-1, with 11 bases identical to TRBD1. The CDR3 has 14 residues. In germline, CDR1 is ENHRY, CDR2 SYGVKD. V trimming: 7 bases; J trimming: 3 bases; junction bases outside the gene matches: 4.

The chain employs TRBV2 and TRBJ2-5; 9 bases fit TRBD1. The germline V gene has CDR1 SNHLY and CDR2 FYNNEI. The CDR3 contains 15 residues. Unmatched junction bases numbered 6, after V lost 5 bases and J lost 2 bases. This CDR3 reads CASSRWTGDQETQYF. CDR3 DNA sequence: TGTGCCAGCAGTAGGTGGACAGGGGATCAAGAGACCCAGTACTTC.

J is TRBJ2-1 and V is TRBV29-1; D not resolved. V shed 4 bases and J shed 8 bases, with 3 bases lying between them. The CDR3 runs to 9 residues. Germline V gene data show CDR1 as SQVTM and CDR2 as ANQGSEA. CDR3 protein: CSVGDEQFF. The DNA for the CDR3 is TGCAGCGTTGGAGATGAGCAGTTCTTC.

The V call is TRBV5-1, the J call TRBJ2-1; 11 bases fit TRBD1. Germline CDR1 is SGHRS and CDR2 is YFSETQ. There are 15 residues in the CDR3. V lost 4 bases to trimming and J lost 2 bases; unmatched junction nucleotides: 2. The CDR3 loop is CASSPGQGAYNEQFF. The DNA of the CDR3 is TGCGCCAGCAGCCCGGGACAGGGGGCCTACAATGAGCAGTTCTTC.

This sequence joins TRBV4-3 and TRBJ2-3; 8 bases are shared with TRBD2. V shed 1 base and J 4 bases; nucleotides not matched to a gene: 10. The V gene's germline CDR1 is LGHNA and CDR2 YSLEER. The CDR3 extends over 17 amino acids. CDR3: CASSQAGGAVRADTQYF. The CDR3 region has the DNA TGCGCCAGCAGCCAAGCCGGGGGGGCGGTGAGGGCAGATACGCAGTATTTT.

V gene TRBV29-1 combines with J gene TRBJ1-1; D remains ambiguous. Germline-derived CDR1 and CDR2 are SQVTM and ANQGSEA. Trimming took 7 bases from V and 1 from J, leaving 7 bases between them. This CDR3 contains 11 residues. The CDR3: CSGQTNTEAFF. CDR3 in DNA: TGCAGCGGACAAACGAACACTGAAGCTTTCTTT. The full variable domain, completed using reference TRBV29-1 and TRBJ1-1, is SAVISQKPSRDICQRGTSLTIQCQVDSQVTMMFWYRQQPGQSLTLIATANQGSEATYESGFVIDKFPISRPNLTFSTLTVSNMSPEDSSIYLCSGQTNTEAFFGQGTRLTVV.